This TCR beta chain derives from a study of T cells in localized non-small cell lung cancer. Only in-frame clones appear in the TCRdb table, and some are missing; sequencing was by immunoSEQ multiplex PCR. The data show 70,000 to 95,000 clones, roughly 91% seen once. Notes on the study in general: Higher adjacent-lung clonality was associated with shorter survival. The highest T cell clonality was in uninvolved adjacent lung, above tumor.

The CDR3 contains 15 residues. Looked up from germline, CDR1 is SGHDN and CDR2 is FVKESK. Trimming cost V 5 bases and J 1 base, with 14 bases left between them. On this clone itself: The target antigen is unknown.

The chain has TRBV14 and TRBJ2-5, with D tentatively TRBD1 (6 bases). The sample was PBMCs, taken before any cancer treatment. This receptor was identified in a woman between 35 and 70 years old with stage II squamous cell lung carcinoma. The CDR3 DNA is TGTGCCAGCAGCTATGGGACAAGTAGCCAAGAGACCCAGTACTTC. Its protein product is CASSYGTSSQETQYF.